These 9 T cell receptor beta chains were all obtained from the same sample, sequenced in a study of cytomegalovirus exposure and HLA in healthy donors. PCR used 60 Vbeta primers and 13 Jbeta primers. Using immunoSEQ multiplex PCR, the repertoire was profiled, and TCRdb retains in-frame clones only, with some absent. The sample contains about 190,000 clones, around 73% of which appear only once. Sequenced material: PBMCs. All receptors derive from a woman between 25 and 40 years old in good health and CMV-seropositive.

This clone was counted a few times. V gene TRBV7-2 combines with J gene TRBJ2-5; possibly TRBD2 for D (5 bases). V lost 5 bases and J lost 2, with 12 bases in between. CDR1 and CDR2 from the germline V gene are SGHTA and FQGNSA. The CDR3 covers 14 residues. This chain's CDR3 is CASSLNGDQETQYF. The CDR3 DNA follows: TGTGCCAGCAGCCTAAACGGGGATCAAGAGACCCAGTACTTC.

The chain recombines TRBV4-3 with TRBJ2-1, with 10 bases identical to TRBD2. The CDR3 is made up of 15 amino acids. In germline, CDR1 is LGHNA, CDR2 YSLEER. V dropped 0 bases and J dropped 4; count of bases not matched to a gene: 0. CDR3 residues: CASSQDSGGYNEQFF. CDR3 DNA sequence: TGCGCCAGCAGCCAAGATAGCGGGGGGTACAATGAGCAGTTCTTC.

As to this clone: A read error may produce the germline difference seen at one junction end. The chain employs TRBV2 and TRBJ2-1; 10 bases map to TRBD2. Germline CDR1 reads SNHLY; CDR2 reads FYNNEI. The CDR3 extends over 16 amino acids. The CDR3 spells CASSEDGLAAYNEQFF. In DNA form, the CDR3 reads TGTGCCAGCAGCGAAGACGGACTAGCGGCCTACAATGAGCAGTTCTTC.

This chain links TRBV7-8 with TRBJ1-5, with D uncertain. The CDR3 is 16 residues long. Germline CDR1 and CDR2: SGHVS and FQNEAQ. Trimming stripped 5 bases from V and 1 base from J, with 15 bases between. CDR3 nucleotides: TGTGCCAGCAGCGGCCGGCGGGGTCTGAGCAATCAGCCCCAGCATTTT. Translation: CASSGRRGLSNQPQHF.

V and J are TRBV7-9 and TRBJ2-1, with D possibly being TRBD2 (5 bases). V gave up 2 bases and J gave up 8 bases, with 16 bases separating them. Per the germline V gene, CDR1 is SEHNR and CDR2 is FQNEAQ (reference sequence). The CDR3 is 15 amino acids. CDR3 bases: TGTGCCAGCAGCTTATTATTTCCTAGCAGCGATGAGCAGTTCTTC. It codes for CASSLLFPSSDEQFF.

The chain employs TRBV7-2 and TRBJ2-2, with 7 bases fitting TRBD2. Looked up from germline, CDR1 is SGHTA and CDR2 is FQGNSA. This CDR3 comprises 17 residues. The junction had 16 bases not matched to a gene; V was cut back by 5 bases and J by 7 bases. The CDR3 sequence is CASSRSFRGGSSGELFF. The CDR3 DNA reads TGTGCCAGCAGCCGAAGTTTTCGCGGGGGATCAAGCGGGGAGCTGTTTTTT.

The CDR3 loop is CASNPYRGSGYTF. As DNA, the CDR3 is TGTGCCAGCAATCCTTACAGGGGCAGCGGCTACACCTTC. The chain couples TRBV6-5 to TRBJ1-2, with 7 bases matching TRBD1. CDR1 is MNHEY, CDR2 SVGAGI, per germline. The CDR3 length is 13 residues. V was pared by 7 bases and J by 8 bases, with 10 bases of the junction left unmatched.

The chain links TRBV5-6 to TRBJ1-2; the match to TRBD1 covers 9 bases. CDR1 and CDR2 from the germline V gene are SGHDT and YYEEEE. The CDR3 has 17 amino acids. V dropped 3 bases and J dropped 0; count of bases not matched to a gene: 9. The CDR3 DNA sequence: TGTGCCAGCAGCTCACAGGGGGCGCCCCCCTCTAACTATGGCTACACCTTC. Amino acids: CASSSQGAPPSNYGYTF.

V is TRBV5-5 and J is TRBJ2-5, with 9 bases identical to TRBD2. The tail of the sequence fits TRBJ2-7 better, so the J call may be wrong. Germline CDR1 SGHKS, CDR2 YYEKEE (reference sequence). The CDR3 covers 16 residues. CDR3: CASSLTASGELYEQYF. The CDR3 DNA reads as TGTGCCAGCAGCTTAACCGCTAGCGGGGAGCTGTACGAGCAGTACTTC.